These T cell receptor beta chains were read from a single sample in a study of regulatory T cells in long-lasting Graves disease. TCRdb independently ran MiXCR on the multiplex PCR reads; one entry per CDR3 protein. In the table there are about 470,000 distinct CDR3 sequences, 15% of which are singletons. In addition, the sample was reused for a study of T cells in Graves' hyperthyroidism and ophthalmopathy.

The sample in question was peripheral blood mononuclear cells (PBMCs), obtained at new diagnosis, from a patient treated with antithyroid drugs. These receptors all stem from a woman aged 25 to 39 with Graves disease. The CDR3 runs from the conserved cysteine through the conserved F or W. Each record gives: clone size, J gene, V gene, D gene, CDR3 DNA, CDR3 protein. The D gene is left open where the match is weak. Size is omitted from some rows. Given values are once, few, many or a class for expanded clones.

-,TRBJ2-1,TRBV5-1,TRBD2,TGCGCCAGCAGCAAAACCTCTAGCGGAACTGCCTACAATGAGCAGTTCTTC,CASSKTSSGTAYNEQFF
-,TRBJ2-2,TRBV27,TRBD1,TGTGCCAGCAGTTTCCGCCTCCTTGGACAGGAAACAACCGGGGAGCTGTTTTTT,CASSFRLLGQETTGELFF
few,TRBJ1-4,TRBV16,-,TGTGCCAGCAGCCAGGGCCCTAATGAAAAACTGTTTTTT,CASSQGPNEKLFF
-,TRBJ2-7,TRBV19,-,TGTGCCAGTAGTAGGGGCGGAACCCCCGTCTACGAGCAGTACTTC,CASSRGGTPVYEQYF
many,TRBJ2-1,TRBV29-1,-,TGCAGCGTTGAGAATGATCGGCAAGCTGAGCAGTTCTTC,CSVENDRQAEQFF
few,TRBJ2-1,TRBV19,TRBD2,TGTGCCAGTAGTATCTCCGGGACTAGCGGGAGATACAATGAGCAGTTCTTC,CASSISGTSGRYNEQFF
many,TRBJ1-2,TRBV7-8,-,TGTGCCAGCAGCTTCGCGGGGAGCGATAACTATGGCTACACCTTC,CASSFAGSDNYGYTF
few,TRBJ1-4,TRBV6-2/TRBV6-3,TRBD1,TGTGCCAGCAGTTACTCACAGGGGACGGAGGAAAAACTGTTTTTT,CASSYSQGTEEKLFF
many,TRBJ2-5,TRBV11-1,TRBD2,TGTGCCAGCAGCCAGGGAGTAGCGGGAGCCCAAGAGACCCAGTACTTC,CASSQGVAGAQETQYF
-,TRBJ2-5,TRBV20-1,-,TGCAGTGCTAGAGGAGGGGCAGGGCAGAGTGAGACCCAGTACTTC,CSARGGAGQSETQYF
many,TRBJ1-2,TRBV30,-,TGTGCCTGGAGTGACGGCTATGGCTACACCTTC,CAWSDGYGYTF
-,TRBJ1-5,TRBV30,-,TGTGCCTGGAGTTCTGGGTACAATCGGCCCCAGCATTTT,CAWSSGYNRPQHF
many,TRBJ1-4,TRBV28,TRBD1,TGTGCCAGCAGTTTAGCCGGGACAGGGACGGAAAAACTGTTTTTT,CASSLAGTGTEKLFF
-,TRBJ2-1,TRBV12-3/TRBV12-4,TRBD2,TGTGCCAGCTCACGCGCGGGAGGGCGCAGTGAGCAGTTCTTC,CASSRAGGRSEQFF
few,TRBJ2-3,TRBV19,-,TGTGCCAGTAGTATATTCAGGACAGACCGCACAGATACGCAGTATTTT,CASSIFRTDRTDTQYF
-,TRBJ2-7,TRBV19,TRBD2,TGTGCCAGTGAAGGGACTAGCGGTACCTACGAGCAGTACTTC,CASEGTSGTYEQYF
many,TRBJ2-1,TRBV4-1,TRBD2,TGCGCCAGCAGCCAACCATTAGCGGGAGCCTACAATGAGCAGTTCTTC,CASSQPLAGAYNEQFF
-,TRBJ1-1,TRBV7-9,-,TGTGCCAGCAGCTTGGGAAGGTTGGGAGAAGCCGAAGCTTTCTTT,CASSLGRLGEAEAFF
many,TRBJ1-1,TRBV12-3/TRBV12-4,-,TGTGCCAGCAGGATTATCGGGGCGGCTTTCTTT,CASRIIGAAFF
many,TRBJ1-5,TRBV3-1,-,TGTGCCAGCAGCCGGGAGGGGGGCCTCCTTTCGCCCCAGCATTTT,CASSREGGLLSPQHF
few,TRBJ1-2,TRBV6-1,TRBD1,TGTGCCAGCAGACGCCAACAGGGGGTGGGTGGCTACACCTTC,CASRRQQGVGGYTF
-,TRBJ1-5,TRBV27,-,TGTGCCAGCAGTTTAAGTTTGTCCGCCCATCCCGGTAGGGGAAAACAGCCCCAGCATTTT,CASSLSLSAHPGRGKQPQHF
many,TRBJ2-3,TRBV20-1,-,TGCAGTGCAAGCCGGGACCGCCCGATCCACCGCACAGATACGCAGTATTTT,CSASRDRPIHRTDTQYF
many,TRBJ1-1,TRBV30,TRBD1,TGTGCCTGGAGTGCGGCAGGGGGGACTGAAGCTTTCTTT,CAWSAAGGTEAFF
many,TRBJ1-5,TRBV6-2/TRBV6-3,TRBD1,TGTGCCAGCAGCCCCGACAGGGCGGGCAATCAGCCCCAGCATTTT,CASSPDRAGNQPQHF
many,TRBJ2-2,TRBV10-3,TRBD2,TGTGCCATCAGTGAGACTAGCGGGAACACCGGGGAGCTGTTTTTT,CAISETSGNTGELFF
few,TRBJ2-3,TRBV7-3,-,TGTGCCAGCAGCCGTCCCTTGTGGGGTCATACGCAGTATTTT,CASSRPLWGHTQYF
few,TRBJ2-3,TRBV15,-,TGTGCCACCTCGGGAATAGCCAAGTCTAAAGATACGCAGTATTTT,CATSGIAKSKDTQYF
many,TRBJ1-2,TRBV5-5,-,TGTGCCAGCAGCTTGGTCGGGGGAAGAAGCTACACCTTC,CASSLVGGRSYTF
many,TRBJ2-3,TRBV7-2,TRBD2,TGTGCCAGCAGCCTCGAGGGGCTAGCGGCGGCCCGCACAGATACGCAGTATTTT,CASSLEGLAAARTDTQYF
few,TRBJ2-3,TRBV29-1,TRBD2,TGCAGCGTTGGACTAAGCGGGGGTTCTCTAGATACGCAGTATTTT,CSVGLSGGSLDTQYF
-,TRBJ1-2,TRBV28,-,TGTGCCAGCAGTACAGTCGGCCTAAGGGGCTACACCTTC,CASSTVGLRGYTF
few,TRBJ1-4,TRBV19,TRBD1,TGTGCCAGTAGTGCCGGGACAGGGGACGAAAAACTGTTTTTT,CASSAGTGDEKLFF
many,TRBJ2-3,TRBV7-3,-,TGTGCCAGCAGCTTAACCATCGAGGCGCTACGGCCGCGCGACACAGATACGCAGTATTTT,CASSLTIEALRPRDTDTQYF
few,TRBJ1-3,TRBV20-1,-,TGCAGTGCTAGACGGGGGGGCGGTCCCTCTGGAAACACCATATATTTT,CSARRGGGPSGNTIYF
-,TRBJ2-7,TRBV29-1,-,TGCAGCGCAAGAGACGACTCCTACGAGCAGTACTTC,CSARDDSYEQYF
many,TRBJ1-5,TRBV5-5,-,TGTGCCAGCAGCGGACCATGGGACGATAGCAATCAGCCCCAGCATTTT,CASSGPWDDSNQPQHF
-,TRBJ2-3,TRBV10-3,-,TGTGCCATCAGTGAGCGGCAGGATGGGGGGAGTGGAGATACGCAGTATTTT,CAISERQDGGSGDTQYF
many,TRBJ2-1,TRBV20-1,TRBD2,TGCAGTGCTAGTAGGCGCGGGAGGGCCCATGAGCAGTTCTTC,CSASRRGRAHEQFF
-,TRBJ1-2,TRBV12-3/TRBV12-4,-,TGTGCCAGCAGTTTTGGAGGAGAGGGGACCTATGGCTACACCTTC,CASSFGGEGTYGYTF
many,TRBJ2-7,TRBV20-1,-,TGCAGTGCTAGAGTTTCGGGGGCCGGGGAGCAGTACTTC,CSARVSGAGEQYF
-,TRBJ1-5,TRBV20-1,-,TGCAGTGCTAGGGGACCGATCGATAGCAATCAGCCCCAGCATTTT,CSARGPIDSNQPQHF
-,TRBJ2-1,TRBV12-3/TRBV12-4,-,TGTGCCAGCAGCCCCGGGACGGCATACAATGAGCAGTTCTTC,CASSPGTAYNEQFF
few,TRBJ2-2,TRBV7-9,TRBD2,TGTGCCAGCAGCCACCTTAGCGGGGTGAACACCGGGGAGCTGTTTTTT,CASSHLSGVNTGELFF
-,TRBJ1-3,TRBV11-2,-,TGTGCCAGCAGCTGGACCGGGAGCTCTGGAAACACCATATATTTT,CASSWTGSSGNTIYF
many,TRBJ2-3,TRBV5-1,-,TGCGCCAGCAGGCCCCGCCCCGAGGTTAGGTCAGATACGCAGTATTTT,CASRPRPEVRSDTQYF
-,TRBJ1-3,TRBV3-1,-,TGTGCCAGCAGCCAGTCAGGTTCTGGAAACACCATATATTTT,CASSQSGSGNTIYF
many,TRBJ1-1,TRBV5-1,TRBD1,TGCGCCAGCAGCTTGGCCGGGACAGGGCCTAACACTGAAGCTTTCTTT,CASSLAGTGPNTEAFF